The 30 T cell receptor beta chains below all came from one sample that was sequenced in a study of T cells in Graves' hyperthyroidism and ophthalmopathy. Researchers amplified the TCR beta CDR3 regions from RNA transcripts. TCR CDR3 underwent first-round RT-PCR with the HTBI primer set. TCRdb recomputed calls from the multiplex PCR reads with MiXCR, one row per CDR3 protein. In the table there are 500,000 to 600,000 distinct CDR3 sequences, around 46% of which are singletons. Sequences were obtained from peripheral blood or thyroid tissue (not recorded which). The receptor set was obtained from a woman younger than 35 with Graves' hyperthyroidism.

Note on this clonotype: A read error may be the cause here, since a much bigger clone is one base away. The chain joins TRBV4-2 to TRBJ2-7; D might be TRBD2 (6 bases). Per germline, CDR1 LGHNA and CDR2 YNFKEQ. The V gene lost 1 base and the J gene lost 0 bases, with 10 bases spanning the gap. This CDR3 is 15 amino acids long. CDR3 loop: CASSQGLGPSYEQYF. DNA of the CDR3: TGTGCCAGCAGCCAAGGACTAGGCCCCTCCTACGAGCAGTACTTC.

This chain's CDR3 is CASSQVASGQQETQYF. Written as DNA, the CDR3 is TGTGCCAGCAGCCAGGTGGCTAGCGGACAACAAGAGACCCAGTACTTC. This chain uses TRBV7-9 with TRBJ2-5; 7 bases align to TRBD2. The CDR3 length is 16 residues. The germline gives CDR1 SEHNR, CDR2 FQNEAQ (reference sequence). J gave up 2 bases and V 5 bases, and 11 bases lay outside the gene matches.

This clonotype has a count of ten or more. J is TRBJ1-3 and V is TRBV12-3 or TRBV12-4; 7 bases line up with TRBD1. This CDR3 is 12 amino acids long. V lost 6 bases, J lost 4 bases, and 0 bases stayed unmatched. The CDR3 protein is CASRDRGNTIYF. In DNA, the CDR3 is TGTGCCAGCAGGGACAGGGGAAACACCATATATTTT.

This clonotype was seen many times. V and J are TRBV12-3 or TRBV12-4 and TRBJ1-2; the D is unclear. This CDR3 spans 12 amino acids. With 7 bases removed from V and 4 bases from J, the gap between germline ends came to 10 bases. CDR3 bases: TGTGCCAGCACCACCGGAGCCTATGGCTACACCTTC. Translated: CASTTGAYGYTF.

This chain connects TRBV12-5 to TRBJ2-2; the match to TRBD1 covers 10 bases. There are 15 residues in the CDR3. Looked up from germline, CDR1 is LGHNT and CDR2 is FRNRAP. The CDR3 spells CASSLETGGGGELFF. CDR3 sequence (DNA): TGTGCCAGCAGTTTAGAGACAGGGGGCGGCGGGGAGCTGTTTTTT.

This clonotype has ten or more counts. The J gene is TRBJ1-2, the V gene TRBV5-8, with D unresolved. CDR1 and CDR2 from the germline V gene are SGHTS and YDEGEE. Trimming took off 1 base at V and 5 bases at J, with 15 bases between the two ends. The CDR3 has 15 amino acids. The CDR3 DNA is TGTGCCAGCAGCTTGAATCCCCTGACGCCGTATGGCTACACCTTC. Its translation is CASSLNPLTPYGYTF.

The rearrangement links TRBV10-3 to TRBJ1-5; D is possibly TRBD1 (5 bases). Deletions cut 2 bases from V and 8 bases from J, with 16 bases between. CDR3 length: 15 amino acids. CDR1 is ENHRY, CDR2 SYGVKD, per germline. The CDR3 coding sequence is TGTGCCATCAGTGAGGGCGTCGGGGGGAGAGAGCCCCAGCATTTT. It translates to CAISEGVGGREPQHF.

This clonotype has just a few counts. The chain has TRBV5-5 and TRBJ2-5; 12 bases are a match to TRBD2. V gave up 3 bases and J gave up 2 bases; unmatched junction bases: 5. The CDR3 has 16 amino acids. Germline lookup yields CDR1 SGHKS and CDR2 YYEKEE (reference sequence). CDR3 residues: CASSSGLAGIQETQYF. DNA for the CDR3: TGTGCCAGCAGCTCTGGACTAGCGGGAATACAAGAGACCCAGTACTTC.

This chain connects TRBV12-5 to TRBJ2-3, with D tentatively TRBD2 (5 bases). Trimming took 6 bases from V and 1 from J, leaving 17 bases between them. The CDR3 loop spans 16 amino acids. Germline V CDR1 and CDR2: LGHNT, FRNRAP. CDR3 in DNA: TGTGCTAGTGGCTCCCTAGCCGGAGAGGGCACAGATACGCAGTATTTT. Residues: CASGSLAGEGTDTQYF.

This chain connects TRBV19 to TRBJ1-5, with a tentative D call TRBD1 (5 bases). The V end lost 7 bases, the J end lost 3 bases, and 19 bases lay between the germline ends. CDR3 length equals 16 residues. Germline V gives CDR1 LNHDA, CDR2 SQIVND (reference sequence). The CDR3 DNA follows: TGTGCCAGTACCCCCTCCGGGGGAATCCTCAATCAGCCCCAGCATTTT. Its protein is CASTPSGGILNQPQHF.

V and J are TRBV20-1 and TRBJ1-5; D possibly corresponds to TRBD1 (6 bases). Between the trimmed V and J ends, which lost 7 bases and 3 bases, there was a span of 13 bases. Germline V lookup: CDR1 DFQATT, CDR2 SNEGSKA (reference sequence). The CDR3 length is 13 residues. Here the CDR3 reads CSVSTGLNQPQHF. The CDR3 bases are TGCAGTGTTTCGACAGGCCTCAATCAGCCCCAGCATTTT.

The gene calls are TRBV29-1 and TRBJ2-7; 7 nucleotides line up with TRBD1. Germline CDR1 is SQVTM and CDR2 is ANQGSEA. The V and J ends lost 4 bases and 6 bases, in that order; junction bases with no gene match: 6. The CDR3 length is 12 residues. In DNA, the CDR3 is TGCAGCGTTGCAGGCAGGGGGATCGAGCAGTACTTC. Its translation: CSVAGRGIEQYF.

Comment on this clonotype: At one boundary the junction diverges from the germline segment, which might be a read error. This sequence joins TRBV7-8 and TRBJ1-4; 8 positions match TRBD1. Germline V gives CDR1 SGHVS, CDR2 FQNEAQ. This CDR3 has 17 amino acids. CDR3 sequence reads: CASSRQGPPPLNGKLFF. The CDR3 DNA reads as TGTGCCAGCAGCCGACAGGGGCCACCACCGCTTAATGGAAAACTGTTTTTT.

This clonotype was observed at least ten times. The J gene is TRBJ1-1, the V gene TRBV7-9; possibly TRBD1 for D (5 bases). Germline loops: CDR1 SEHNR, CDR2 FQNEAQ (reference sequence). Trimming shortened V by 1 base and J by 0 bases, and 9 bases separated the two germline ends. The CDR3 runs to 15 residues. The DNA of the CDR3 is TGTGCCAGCAGCTTAGAGGGACGTATGAACACTGAAGCTTTCTTT. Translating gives CASSLEGRMNTEAFF.

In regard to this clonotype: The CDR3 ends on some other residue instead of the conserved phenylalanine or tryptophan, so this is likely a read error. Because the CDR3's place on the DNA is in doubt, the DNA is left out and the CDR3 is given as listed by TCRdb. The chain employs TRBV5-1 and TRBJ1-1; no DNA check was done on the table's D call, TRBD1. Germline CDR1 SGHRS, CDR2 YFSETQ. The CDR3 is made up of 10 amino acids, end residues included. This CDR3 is CASSLEGPIY.

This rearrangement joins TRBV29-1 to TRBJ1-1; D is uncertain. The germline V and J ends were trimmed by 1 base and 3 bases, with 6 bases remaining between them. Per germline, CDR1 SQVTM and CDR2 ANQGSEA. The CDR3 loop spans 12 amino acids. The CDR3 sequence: CSVEVPDTEAFF. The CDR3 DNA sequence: TGCAGCGTTGAAGTCCCGGACACTGAAGCTTTCTTT.

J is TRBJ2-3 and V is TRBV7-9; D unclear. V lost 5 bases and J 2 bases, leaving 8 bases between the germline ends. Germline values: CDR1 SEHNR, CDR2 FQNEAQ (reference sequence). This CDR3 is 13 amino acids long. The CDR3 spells CASSVTNTDTQYF. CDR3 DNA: TGTGCCAGCAGCGTAACAAACACAGATACGCAGTATTTT.

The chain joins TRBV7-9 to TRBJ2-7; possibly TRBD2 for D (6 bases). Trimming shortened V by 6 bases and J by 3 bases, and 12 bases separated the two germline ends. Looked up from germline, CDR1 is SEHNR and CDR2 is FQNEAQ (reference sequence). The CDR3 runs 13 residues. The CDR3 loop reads CASSYWGLYEQYF. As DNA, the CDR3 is TGTGCCAGCAGTTACTGGGGACTCTACGAGCAGTACTTC. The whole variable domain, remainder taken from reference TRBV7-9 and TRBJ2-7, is DTGVSQNPRHKITKRGQNVTFRCDPISEHNRLYWYRQTLGQGPEFLTYFQNEAQLEKSRLLSDRFSAERPKGSFSTLEIQRTEQGDSAMYLCASSYWGLYEQYFGPGTRLTVT.

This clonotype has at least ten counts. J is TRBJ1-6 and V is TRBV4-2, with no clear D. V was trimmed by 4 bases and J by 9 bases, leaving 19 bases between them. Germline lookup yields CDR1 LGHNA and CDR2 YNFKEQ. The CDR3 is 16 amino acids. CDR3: CASSPEGGSQRSPLHF. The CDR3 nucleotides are TGTGCCAGCAGCCCAGAAGGAGGGAGTCAGCGTTCACCCCTCCACTTT.

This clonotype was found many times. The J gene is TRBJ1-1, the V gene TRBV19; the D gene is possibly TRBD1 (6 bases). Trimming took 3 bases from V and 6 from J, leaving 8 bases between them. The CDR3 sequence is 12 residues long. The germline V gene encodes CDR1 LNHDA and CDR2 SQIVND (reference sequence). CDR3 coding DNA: TGTGCCAGTAGTATTGGGGGCTCTGAAGCTTTCTTT. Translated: CASSIGGSEAFF.

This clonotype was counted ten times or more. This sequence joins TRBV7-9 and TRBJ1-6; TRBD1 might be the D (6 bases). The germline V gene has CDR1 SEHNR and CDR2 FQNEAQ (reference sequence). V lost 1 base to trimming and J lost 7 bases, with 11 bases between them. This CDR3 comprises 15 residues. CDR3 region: CASSLVQGPNSPLHF. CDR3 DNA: TGTGCCAGCAGCTTAGTGCAGGGGCCCAATTCACCCCTCCACTTT.

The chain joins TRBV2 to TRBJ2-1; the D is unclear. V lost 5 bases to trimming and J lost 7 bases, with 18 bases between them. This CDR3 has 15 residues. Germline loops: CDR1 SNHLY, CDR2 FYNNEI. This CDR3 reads CASSPRAGYGNEQFF. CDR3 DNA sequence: TGTGCCAGCAGTCCTAGGGCAGGCTACGGGAATGAGCAGTTCTTC.

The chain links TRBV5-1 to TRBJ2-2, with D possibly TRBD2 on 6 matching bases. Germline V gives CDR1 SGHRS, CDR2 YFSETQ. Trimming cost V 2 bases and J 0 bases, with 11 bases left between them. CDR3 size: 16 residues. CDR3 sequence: CASSLSSGSNTGELFF. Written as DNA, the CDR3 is TGCGCCAGCAGCTTAAGTAGCGGCTCGAACACCGGGGAGCTGTTTTTT.

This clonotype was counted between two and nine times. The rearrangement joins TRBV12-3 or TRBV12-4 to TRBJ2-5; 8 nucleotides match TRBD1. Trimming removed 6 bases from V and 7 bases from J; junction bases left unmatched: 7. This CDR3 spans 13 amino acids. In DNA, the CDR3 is TGTGCCAGCAGGGACAGGGCTTTGAGGACCCAGTACTTC. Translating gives CASRDRALRTQYF.

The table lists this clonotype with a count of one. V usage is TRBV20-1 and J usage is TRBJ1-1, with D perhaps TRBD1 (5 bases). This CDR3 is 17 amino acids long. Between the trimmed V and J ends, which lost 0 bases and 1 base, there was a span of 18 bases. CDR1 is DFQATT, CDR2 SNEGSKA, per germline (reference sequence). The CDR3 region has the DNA TGCAGTGCTAGAGATCTTCGGGAGGGGTCGGCGAACACTGAAGCTTTCTTT. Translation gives CSARDLREGSANTEAFF.

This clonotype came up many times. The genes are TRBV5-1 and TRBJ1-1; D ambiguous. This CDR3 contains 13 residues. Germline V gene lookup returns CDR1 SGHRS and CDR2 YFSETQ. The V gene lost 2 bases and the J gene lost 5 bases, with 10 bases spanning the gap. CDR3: CASSLDPETEAFF. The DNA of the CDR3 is TGCGCCAGCAGCTTAGACCCAGAAACTGAAGCTTTCTTT. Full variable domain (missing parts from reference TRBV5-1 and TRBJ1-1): KAGVTQTPRYLIKTRGQQVTLSCSPISGHRSVSWYQQTPGQGLQFLFEYFSETQRNKGNFPGRFSGRQFSNSRSEMNVSTLELGDSALYLCASSLDPETEAFFGQGTRLTVV.

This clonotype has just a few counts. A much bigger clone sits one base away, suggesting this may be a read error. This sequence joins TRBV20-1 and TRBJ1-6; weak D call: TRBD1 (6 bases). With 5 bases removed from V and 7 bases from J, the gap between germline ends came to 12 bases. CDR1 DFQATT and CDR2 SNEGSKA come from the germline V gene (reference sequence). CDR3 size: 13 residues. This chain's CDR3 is CSAHGQRNSPLHF. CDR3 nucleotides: TGCAGTGCTCATGGACAGAGGAATTCACCCCTCCACTTT.

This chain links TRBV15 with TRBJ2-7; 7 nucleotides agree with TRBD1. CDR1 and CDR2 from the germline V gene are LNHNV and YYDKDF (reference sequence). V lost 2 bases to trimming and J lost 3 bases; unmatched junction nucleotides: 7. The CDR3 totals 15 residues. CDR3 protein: CATSRPPGQNYEQYF. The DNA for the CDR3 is TGTGCCACCAGCAGACCACCGGGACAGAACTACGAGCAGTACTTC.

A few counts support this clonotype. The chain's CDR3 is CASSPETGGNSPLHF. DNA for the CDR3: TGTGCCAGCTCACCAGAAACAGGAGGGAATTCACCCCTCCACTTT. The chain carries TRBV18 and TRBJ1-6; perhaps TRBD1 as D (5 bases). V was shortened by 2 bases and J by 7 bases, with 12 bases between the two germline ends. The germline CDR1 and CDR2 sequences are KGHSH and LQKENI. This CDR3 has 15 amino acids.

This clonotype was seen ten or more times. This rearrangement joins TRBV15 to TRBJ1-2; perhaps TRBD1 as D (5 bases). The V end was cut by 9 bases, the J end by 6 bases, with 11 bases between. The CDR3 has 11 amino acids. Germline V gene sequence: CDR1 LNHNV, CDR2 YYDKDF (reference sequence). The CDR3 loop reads CATRGYDGYTF. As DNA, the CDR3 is TGTGCCACAAGGGGCTACGATGGCTACACCTTC.